This T cell receptor gamma chain was captured by sequencing in a study of Vδ1+ human thymocytes. General study findings and limits: Despite high sort purity, roughly 20% of thymic T cell receptor delta sequences were Vdelta2. Many TRG clonotypes were shared between donors; TRD repertoires were essentially private. In the thymus, TRG and TRD repertoires looked highly polyclonal with Gaussian CDR3 lengths.

This clone has a handful of counts. Antigen: not known. This CDR3 region has 13 residues. Trimming at V came to 5 bases and at J to 5 bases, leaving 9 bases not matched to a gene. Per germline, CDR1 VTNTFY and CDR2 YDVSTARD (reference sequence). Alphabeta T cells were depleted, then CD3+ Vdelta1+ Vdelta2- thymocytes were FACS-sorted. Between roughly 98% and 99.6% of sorted thymocytes were Vdelta1+. The template was reverse-transcribed extracted RNA. CDR3 amplicons came from multiplex PCR with pooled V-gene forward and constant-region reverse primers. TCRdb applied CATT to the multiplex PCR reads for clone calling. The sample comprises under 25,000 gamma-chain clones, approximately 15% of which are singletons, and 1.5% to 2% rests with the top ten.

The source of this sequence is a child under two years old who had congenital heart surgery. The V gene is TRGV3, the J gene TRGJ1 or TRGJ2. The sequenced sample consisted of Vdelta1+ gamma-delta thymocytes from the thymus. Subset defined: FACS-sorted CD3+ TCRalphabeta- TCRVdelta1+ TCRVdelta2- thymocytes. The CDR3 protein is CATWVLPDYKKLF. The CDR3, as DNA: TGTGCCACCTGGGTCCTACCGGATTATAAGAAACTCTTT.